Shown below are 31 T cell receptor beta chains from a single sample sequenced in a study of blood T cell repertoires in COVID-19. Profiled with immunoSEQ multiplex PCR; TCRdb holds only in-frame clones, not every one. This repertoire shows more than 50,000 clones, roughly 90% found once; its top ten account for roughly an eighth. The sequenced sample was peripheral blood. These receptors all stem from a man aged 55 to 70 with active COVID-19.

The genes are TRBV2 and TRBJ2-5; 10 nucleotides agree with TRBD2. Germline V lookup: CDR1 SNHLY, CDR2 FYNNEI. V shed 6 bases and J 1 base; nucleotides not matched to a gene: 8. This CDR3 contains 16 residues. CDR3 loop: CASRRIAGGFQETQYF. In nucleotides, the CDR3 is TGTGCCAGCAGGAGGATAGCGGGAGGATTCCAAGAGACCCAGTACTTC.

V usage is TRBV29-1 and J usage is TRBJ1-2; TRBD1 is a possible D gene (5 bases). The V gene's germline CDR1 is SQVTM and CDR2 ANQGSEA. Trimming took 5 bases from V and 5 from J, leaving 12 bases between them. The CDR3 has 12 residues. The CDR3 reads CSVRRGEYGYTF. DNA for the CDR3: TGCAGCGTTAGACGGGGGGAATATGGCTACACCTTC. Variable domain in full (rest from reference TRBV29-1 and TRBJ1-2): SAVISQKPSRDICQRGTSLTIQCQVDSQVTMMFWYRQQPGQSLTLIATANQGSEATYESGFVIDKFPISRPNLTFSTLTVSNMSPEDSSIYLCSVRRGEYGYTFGSGTRLTVV.

The rearrangement links TRBV7-3 to TRBJ2-2, with D perhaps TRBD1 (6 bases). V lost 5 bases, J lost 5 bases, and 9 bases lay in between. CDR3 length equals 13 residues. Per the germline V gene, CDR1 is SGHTA and CDR2 is FQGTGA. The CDR3 sequence is CASSITGTGELFF. CDR3 sequence (DNA): TGTGCCAGCAGCATCACAGGGACCGGGGAGCTGTTTTTT.

The CDR3 DNA reads as TGTGCCAGCAGTCTATATAATAGCAATCAGCCCCAGCATTTT. This translates into CASSLYNSNQPQHF. V usage is TRBV6-5 and J usage is TRBJ1-5; D is ambiguous. CDR3 size: 14 residues. Germline assignment: CDR1 MNHEY and CDR2 SVGAGI. The V end was cut by 5 bases, the J end by 0 bases, with 8 bases between.

The chain couples TRBV5-1 to TRBJ2-7; weak D call: TRBD2 (5 bases). Germline V lookup: CDR1 SGHRS, CDR2 YFSETQ. V lost 4 bases and J 0 bases, leaving 11 bases between the germline ends. The CDR3 totals 14 residues. For the CDR3, the DNA is TGCGCCAGCAGCAAACCGGGAAGCTCCTACGAGCAGTACTTC. Amino acid sequence: CASSKPGSSYEQYF. The full variable domain, rest sourced from reference TRBV5-1 and TRBJ2-7, is KAGVTQTPRYLIKTRGQQVTLSCSPISGHRSVSWYQQTPGQGLQFLFEYFSETQRNKGNFPGRFSGRQFSNSRSEMNVSTLELGDSALYLCASSKPGSSYEQYFGPGTRLTVT.

J is TRBJ2-1 and V is TRBV6-5; tentative D call: TRBD1 (6 bases). The CDR3 length is 14 residues. V lost 5 bases and J lost 9, with 17 bases in between. CDR1 and CDR2 (germline): MNHEY, SVGAGI. The CDR3 spells CASSRNREGVEQFF. The DNA for the CDR3 is TGTGCCAGCAGTCGGAACAGGGAAGGAGTTGAGCAGTTCTTC.

The chain couples TRBV2 to TRBJ1-5; D possibly corresponds to TRBD1 (5 bases). The CDR3 runs to 15 residues. Germline assignment: CDR1 SNHLY and CDR2 FYNNEI. V lost 3 bases to trimming and J lost 0 bases, with 9 bases between them. The CDR3 coding sequence is TGTGCCAGCAGTGAGTCAGGGCCTAGCAATCAGCCCCAGCATTTT. It encodes CASSESGPSNQPQHF. The full variable domain, with the rest looked up from reference TRBV2 and TRBJ1-5, is EPEVTQTPSHQVTQMGQEVILRCVPISNHLYFYWYRQILGQKVEFLVSFYNNEISEKSEIFDDQFSVERPDGSNFTLKIRSTKLEDSAMYFCASSESGPSNQPQHFGDGTRLSIL.

For this clone: This sample also contains other DNA sequences that code for the same CDR3. This chain uses TRBV30 with TRBJ1-5, with D hard to call. The CDR3 spans 13 residues. Germline V gene lookup returns CDR1 GTSNPN and CDR2 SVGIG (reference sequence). Trimming shortened V by 0 bases and J by 6 bases, and 9 bases separated the two germline ends. CDR3 in DNA: TGTGCCTGGAGTGTACAAATTGGTCAGCCCCAGCATTTT. It is translated as CAWSVQIGQPQHF.

The rearrangement joins TRBV18 to TRBJ2-3; TRBD1 might be the D (5 bases). The germline CDR1 and CDR2 sequences are KGHSH and LQKENI. Trimming left V 2 bases short and J 3 bases short, with 12 bases between. This CDR3 comprises 15 residues. CDR3 region: CASSPTTQGTDTQYF. The DNA of the CDR3 is TGTGCCAGCTCACCAACCACGCAGGGAACAGATACGCAGTATTTT.

The CDR3 DNA follows: TGTGCCAGCAGTCAAATTACAGGGGTGGATGAAAAACTGTTTTTT. Residues: CASSQITGVDEKLFF. V gene TRBV2 combines with J gene TRBJ1-4, with 7 bases that match TRBD1. Germline CDR1 is SNHLY and CDR2 is FYNNEI. This CDR3 region has 15 residues. The J segment lost 6 bases and the V segment lost 5 bases, leaving 9 bases of the junction unmatched.

The chain recombines TRBV7-9 with TRBJ2-1, with 11 positions matching TRBD2. This CDR3 is built from 15 residues. Germline V gives CDR1 SEHNR, CDR2 FQNEAQ (reference sequence). V lost 4 bases to trimming and J lost 8 bases; unmatched junction nucleotides: 7. This CDR3 reads CASSSLAGVIHEQFF. In DNA, the CDR3 is TGTGCCAGCAGCTCACTAGCGGGAGTTATCCATGAGCAGTTCTTC.

This chain links TRBV19 with TRBJ2-3; perhaps TRBD1 as D (5 bases). The length of the CDR3 is 14 residues. CDR1 LNHDA and CDR2 SQIVND come from the germline V gene (reference sequence). Deletions cut 9 bases from V and 2 bases from J, with 15 bases between. The CDR3 spells CASRARGSTDTQYF. The CDR3 region has the DNA TGTGCCAGCCGTGCTAGGGGCTCCACAGATACGCAGTATTTT. The whole variable domain, remainder taken from reference TRBV19 and TRBJ2-3, is DGGITQSPKYLFRKEGQNVTLSCEQNLNHDAMYWYRQDPGQGLRLIYYSQIVNDFQKGDIAEGYSVSREKKESFPLTVTSAQKNPTAFYLCASRARGSTDTQYFGPGTRLTVL.

The chain employs TRBV6-2 or TRBV6-3 and TRBJ2-7, with D possibly matching TRBD1 (5 bases). The V and J ends lost 4 bases and 6 bases respectively, with 19 bases between them. The CDR3 is 15 amino acids. The germline gives CDR1 MNHEY, CDR2 SVGEGT. For the CDR3, the DNA is TGTGCCAGCAGTTCAGGGCGCTGGCTAGATCGCGAGCAGTACTTC. Protein product: CASSSGRWLDREQYF.

The chain uses TRBV7-9 and TRBJ2-7; weak D call: TRBD2 (6 bases). Deletions cut 2 bases from V and 6 bases from J, with 11 bases between. Germline V gene sequence: CDR1 SEHNR, CDR2 FQNEAQ (reference sequence). This CDR3 has 13 residues. CDR3 loop: CASSLQGLAEQYF. DNA of the CDR3: TGTGCCAGCAGCTTACAGGGACTCGCCGAGCAGTACTTC.

CDR3 nucleotides: TGTGCCAGCAGAGGGCTAGCGGGGGGGTGGACCGGGGAGCTGTTTTTT. Translated, it gives CASRGLAGGWTGELFF. V is TRBV2 and J is TRBJ2-2; 12 bases agree with TRBD2. The germline V gene has CDR1 SNHLY and CDR2 FYNNEI. V was clipped by 6 bases and J by 5 bases; unmatched bases: 7. The CDR3 runs to 16 residues. The whole variable domain, remainder taken from reference TRBV2 and TRBJ2-2, is EPEVTQTPSHQVTQMGQEVILRCVPISNHLYFYWYRQILGQKVEFLVSFYNNEISEKSEIFDDQFSVERPDGSNFTLKIRSTKLEDSAMYFCASRGLAGGWTGELFFGEGSRLTVL.

The chain uses TRBV5-1 and TRBJ2-7; possible D gene TRBD2, 7 bases. Germline CDR1 and CDR2: SGHRS and YFSETQ. V lost 6 bases and J 1 base, leaving 20 bases between the germline ends. The CDR3 spans 16 residues. For the CDR3, the DNA is TGCGCCAGCACCAAAGGGGGGGGACTCCAATCCTACGAGCAGTACTTC. It encodes CASTKGGGLQSYEQYF.

The sample holds a few counts of this clone. The chain carries TRBV12-3 or TRBV12-4 and TRBJ1-1; no clear D gene. V lost 3 bases to trimming and J lost 3 bases, with 8 bases between them. CDR3 length: 13 amino acids. The CDR3 protein is CASSFSEYTEAFF. The CDR3 bases are TGTGCCAGCAGTTTTTCGGAGTACACTGAAGCTTTCTTT.

The chain carries TRBV11-2 and TRBJ2-4; D may be TRBD1 (5 bases). Trimming shortened V by 8 bases and J by 8 bases, and 16 bases separated the two germline ends. In germline, CDR1 is SGHAT, CDR2 FQNNGV. CDR3 length equals 13 residues. CDR3: CASSTGQGYIQYF. CDR3 bases: TGTGCCAGCTCCACCGGGCAGGGATACATTCAGTACTTC.

The chain carries TRBV4-1 and TRBJ2-5; D is possibly TRBD1 (6 bases). The CDR3 extends over 14 amino acids. Germline loops: CDR1 MGHRA, CDR2 YSYEKL. V lost 5 bases, J lost 2 bases, and 12 bases lay in between. As DNA, the CDR3 is TGCGCCAGCAGCGTTTCGGACAGACAAGAGACCCAGTACTTC. This sequence encodes CASSVSDRQETQYF.

The chain carries TRBV6-2 or TRBV6-3 and TRBJ1-1; tentatively, D is TRBD1 (5 bases). Germline V gene sequence: CDR1 MNHEY, CDR2 SVGEGT. The CDR3 covers 14 residues. V was clipped by 7 bases and J by 7 bases, with 19 bases between them. The CDR3 DNA is TGTGCCAGCATCCCCCCGGGCAGGGTCCTTGAAGCTTTCTTT. Translated, it gives CASIPPGRVLEAFF.

The chain is built from TRBV2 and TRBJ1-5; 7 bases fit TRBD1. Germline-derived CDR1 and CDR2 are SNHLY and FYNNEI. V lost 5 bases, J lost 6 bases, and 10 bases stayed unmatched. The CDR3 runs 15 residues. In DNA, the CDR3 is TGTGCCAGCAGTTTGTGGACACAGGGGAGTCAGCCCCAGCATTTT. Translated: CASSLWTQGSQPQHF.

This chain uses TRBV14 with TRBJ1-2, with TRBD1 matching over 10 bases. With V trimmed by 2 bases and J by 7 bases, 4 bases remained unmatched. Germline CDR1 and CDR2: SGHDN and FVKESK. CDR3 size: 14 residues. CDR3 protein: CASSQTGQGSGYTF. The CDR3 DNA is TGTGCCAGCAGCCAAACGGGACAGGGGTCTGGCTACACCTTC.

The rearrangement uses TRBV19 and TRBJ1-5; D unclear. The V end was cut by 6 bases, the J end by 9 bases, with 9 bases between. Germline values: CDR1 LNHDA, CDR2 SQIVND (reference sequence). This CDR3 has 11 residues. The chain's CDR3 is CASSGGRPQHF. CDR3 sequence (DNA): TGTGCCAGTAGCGGTGGGAGGCCCCAGCATTTT. The full variable domain, its missing parts supplied by reference TRBV19 and TRBJ1-5, is DGGITQSPKYLFRKEGQNVTLSCEQNLNHDAMYWYRQDPGQGLRLIYYSQIVNDFQKGDIAEGYSVSREKKESFPLTVTSAQKNPTAFYLCASSGGRPQHFGDGTRLSIL.

The rearrangement links TRBV11-3 to TRBJ1-1; D perhaps matches TRBD1 (5 bases). V was shortened by 5 bases and J by 1 base, with 11 bases between the two germline ends. CDR3 length: 14 amino acids. Germline V lookup: CDR1 SGHNT, CDR2 YENEEA. CDR3 loop: CASSHDSRNTEAFF. In nucleotides, the CDR3 is TGTGCCAGCAGCCATGACAGCAGGAACACTGAAGCTTTCTTT. The whole variable domain, remainder taken from reference TRBV11-3 and TRBJ1-1, is EAGVVQSPRYKIIEKKQPVAFWCNPISGHNTLYWYLQNLGQGPELLIRYENEEAVDDSQLPKDRFSAERLKGVDSTLKIQPAELGDSAVYLCASSHDSRNTEAFFGQGTRLTVV.

The genes are TRBV27 and TRBJ2-7; 7 bases agree with TRBD1. With 7 bases clipped from V and 1 base from J, the junction kept 10 bases outside the gene matches. The CDR3 is 15 amino acids. CDR1 is MNHEY, CDR2 SMNVEV, per germline (reference sequence). CDR3: CASTFGTAPSYEQYF. CDR3 sequence (DNA): TGTGCCAGCACCTTCGGGACAGCGCCTTCCTACGAGCAGTACTTC.

In DNA form, the CDR3 reads TGTGCCAGCAGCTCACCCGGAGTACCCTTCGAGACCCAGTACTTC. Residues: CASSSPGVPFETQYF. The chain carries TRBV7-8 and TRBJ2-5, with no clear D. The CDR3 length is 15 residues. Between the trimmed V and J ends, which lost 4 bases and 5 bases, there was a span of 17 bases. CDR1 and CDR2 (germline): SGHVS, FQNEAQ.

The rearrangement links TRBV9 to TRBJ2-2; 7 nucleotides agree with TRBD2. Germline CDR1 and CDR2: SGDLS and YYNGEE. This CDR3 is built from 18 residues. Germline trimming cut 5 bases from V and 4 bases from J; bases unmatched to any gene: 17. This CDR3 reads CASSWASGIFGGTGELFF. The DNA of the CDR3 is TGTGCCAGCAGTTGGGCTAGCGGTATATTCGGGGGCACCGGGGAGCTGTTTTTT.

The rearrangement uses TRBV5-1 and TRBJ2-1; no clear D. The V end lost 1 base, the J end lost 0 bases, and 8 bases lay between the germline ends. In germline, CDR1 is SGHRS, CDR2 YFSETQ. The CDR3 is made up of 15 amino acids. CDR3 in DNA: TGCGCCAGCAGCTTGATGGAGTCCTCCTACAATGAGCAGTTCTTC. Translation gives CASSLMESSYNEQFF. Combining the CDR3 with reference TRBV5-1 and TRBJ2-1 gives the whole variable domain KAGVTQTPRYLIKTRGQQVTLSCSPISGHRSVSWYQQTPGQGLQFLFEYFSETQRNKGNFPGRFSGRQFSNSRSEMNVSTLELGDSALYLCASSLMESSYNEQFFGPGTRLTVL.

The chain employs TRBV3-1 (or the pseudogene TRBV3-2) and TRBJ1-1; D gene uncertain. The germline gives CDR1 LGHDT, CDR2 YNNKEL (reference sequence). V lost 4 bases and J 0 bases, leaving 9 bases between the germline ends. The CDR3 contains 14 residues. CDR3 region: CASSRTLLNTEAFF. The CDR3 DNA is TGTGCCAGCAGCCGGACTCTTCTGAACACTGAAGCTTTCTTT.

V gene TRBV25-1 combines with J gene TRBJ2-2, with D uncertain. V shed 8 bases and J shed 5 bases, with 15 bases lying between them. Germline V CDR1 and CDR2: MGHDK, SYGVNS. The CDR3 contains 14 residues. In nucleotides, the CDR3 is TGTGCCAGCGGAACAGTGACCTCAACCGGGGAGCTGTTTTTT. As protein: CASGTVTSTGELFF.

The V gene is TRBV11-2, the J gene TRBJ2-1; D is undetermined. Germline CDR1 and CDR2: SGHAT and FQNNGV. Trimming left V 1 base short and J 10 bases short, with 8 bases between. The CDR3 covers 12 residues. The CDR3 DNA reads TGTGCCAGCAGCTTAGCGACTCGCGAGCAGTTCTTC. Translating it yields CASSLATREQFF.